The subject of this entry is one T cell receptor beta chain. As yet, its antigen is unknown. Distinct nucleotide sequences in the sample also encode this CDR3. This CDR3 has 13 residues. The V end lost 1 base, the J end lost 5 bases, and 6 bases lay between the germline ends. Germline V lookup: CDR1 SGHAT, CDR2 FQNNGV. This specimen comes from a study of cytomegalovirus exposure and HLA in healthy donors. This cohort consisted of healthy bone marrow donors. Unrecorded immune exposures were likely, despite nominal health at sampling. The study ran its PCR with 60 Vbeta and 13 Jbeta primers. Sequencing used immunoSEQ multiplex PCR; TCRdb keeps in-frame clones, though not all of them. The sample lists 270,000 or so clones, 80% to 95% seen once, with less than 2% in the top ten. The study's findings and limits: Accurate prediction of HLA-A and HLA-B alleles (for most subjects) was reportedly achieved from TCR beta sequences. Within an earlier analysis, most TCR beta V segments proved productive either about 90% or about 30% of the time.

The chain combines TRBV11-2 with TRBJ2-1; possibly TRBD1 for D (5 bases). The TCR sequence derives from a girl aged 2-10 years in good health and CMV-seronegative. The sequencing input was PBMCs. The CDR3 loop reads CASSLGTNNEQFF. In nucleotides, the CDR3 is TGTGCCAGCAGCTTAGGGACAAACAATGAGCAGTTCTTC.